Included here is one TCR beta chain sequence, with context. This record belongs to a study of blood T cell repertoires in COVID-19. The V end lost 2 bases, the J end lost 3 bases, and 8 bases lay between the germline ends. The germline gives CDR1 KGHSH, CDR2 LQKENI. CDR3 length: 13 residues. In the original processing: Amplification from reference gene primers served as the basis for estimated nucleated cell counts. The data were produced by immunoSEQ multiplex PCR, yet TCRdb's version contains in-frame clones alone and is incomplete. V, J and clone size reflect that table, while D and trimming were determined from the DNA. This sample has 350,000 to 450,000 clones, with around nine tenths found just once. Clinical history as reported by participants underpinned cohort assignment.

Sequencing was done on a sample of PBMCs or T cells enriched from blood (not recorded which). This receptor was taken from a woman in her thirties who had recovered from COVID-19. The V gene is TRBV18, the J gene TRBJ2-7; unclear D gene. CDR3: CASSPGANYEQYF. The DNA for the CDR3 is TGTGCCAGCTCACCAGGAGCGAACTACGAGCAGTACTTC.